This T cell receptor beta chain was documented in a study of blood T cell repertoires in COVID-19 (dated by TCRdb to between 2020 and 2021). In terms of the full investigation: The collaborator samples originated in the United States, Italy and Spain and spanned the acute and convalescent phases of COVID-19. Where HLA class I and class II types were available, the types were taken from metadata supplied by the sample provider, not from assay-based typing. A freely available public database, intended as a resource for researchers studying the immune response to SARS-CoV-2, is where the repertoires were released. The material from the prospective study consisted of cDNA or gDNA derived from T cells, B-cell-depleted T cells, or PBMCs. The dataset comprised deeply sampled blood TCRbeta repertoires from subjects exposed to, actively infected with, or recovered from COVID-19. Samples came from the ongoing ImmuneRACE study (first 160 participants) plus 1,254 subjects from 6 global collaborators. The sample metadata nearly always contained a de-identified subject ID, COVID-19 status, age in years and sex.

TCRbeta CDR3 regions were amplified from genomic DNA using the immunoSEQ Assay, a bias-controlled multiplex PCR. As for the authors' bioinformatics: Nucleated cell counts per sample were estimated from amplification of reference gene primers within the assay. To quantify the absolute abundance of each unique TCRbeta CDR3 rearrangement, sequence reads were collapsed and filtered. For each sample, productive Simpson clonality was calculated by taking the square root of Simpson's diversity index across productive rearrangements. What TCRdb holds here is the immuneACCESS table cut down to in-frame rearrangements. Part of the clones is not present; checked against another copy, under half of the missing clones reflect an unresolved V gene, and the others are unexplained. Clone size and V and J calls were adopted from that table, with D and trimming inferred from the DNA. This sample is represented by about 88,000 clones; approximately 90% of them were singletons. Jointly, the top ten make up 1.7% of the sample.

Germline trimming: 4 bases from V, 3 bases from J; junction bases outside gene matches: 12. CDR1 and CDR2 are read off the germline V gene as SGHDT and YYEEEE. The CDR3 starts with the cysteine, ends with the phenylalanine, and has 17 residues. Just the 51-base CDR3 DNA is kept, in frame starting at base 1. Each collaborating institution followed its own protocols to collect whole blood in K2EDTA tubes. For TCRbeta analysis, collaborator samples were shipped as frozen whole blood, as isolated PBMCs, or as DNA extracted from either sample type. On this clone itself: This clone's antigen is unknown. Per-base quality was not reported, and no clone a single base away is much larger than it.

Results the study describes overall, beyond this receptor: The amount of clinical and demographic metadata varied by source and participant and was provided uncurated.

The origin of this receptor is a man in his fifties or sixties with acute or convalescent COVID-19. The sample taken for sequencing was peripheral blood. The V gene is TRBV5-6 and the J gene is TRBJ2-2; a stretch of 7 junction bases matches TRBD2. This receptor carries the CDR3 CASSLIRSGRDTGELFF. The nucleotides read TGTGCCAGCAGCCTCATCCGATCGGGGAGGGACACCGGGGAGCTGTTTTTT.